Here is one T cell receptor beta chain with its context. The CDR3 is 14 residues long. Germline CDR1 and CDR2: SNHLY and FYNNEI. V trimming: 5 bases; J trimming: 1 base; junction bases outside the gene matches: 4. Assay used: immunoSEQ multiplex PCR; TCRdb lists only in-frame clones, some missing. In the table there are roughly 130,000 clones, nearly 90% of which are singletons. The data are from a study of cytomegalovirus exposure and HLA in healthy donors. Sequenced material: PBMCs. The gene calls are TRBV2 and TRBJ1-2, with 7 bases lining up with TRBD1. This receptor was identified in a man aged 25 to 45 in good health and CMV-seronegative. As DNA, the CDR3 is TGTGCCAGCAGTACAGGGGTTCTTAACTATGGCTACACCTTC. It yields the protein CASSTGVLNYGYTF. The whole variable domain, filled in from reference TRBV2 and TRBJ1-2, reads EPEVTQTPSHQVTQMGQEVILRCVPISNHLYFYWYRQILGQKVEFLVSFYNNEISEKSEIFDDQFSVERPDGSNFTLKIRSTKLEDSAMYFCASSTGVLNYGYTFGSGTRLTVV.